The clone carrying this TCR beta chain has just a few counts. Repertoires were generated with immunoSEQ multiplex PCR, while TCRdb's copy carries only in-frame clones and drops some. The table shows 200,000 or so clones, with 80% to 90% occurring only once. V lost 6 bases and J lost 9, with 15 bases in between. The CDR3 contains 14 residues. The germline CDR1 and CDR2 sequences are MNHEY and SVGAGI. These data originate in a study of blood T cell repertoires in COVID-19. The sequenced sample consisted of PBMCs or T cells enriched from blood (not recorded which). J is TRBJ1-6 and V is TRBV6-5, with D possibly being TRBD1 (6 bases). This TCR was sampled from a woman in her thirties who had been exposed to COVID-19. The CDR3 here is CASRRQAWSSPLHF. The DNA for the CDR3 is TGTGCCAGCAGAAGACAGGCCTGGAGTTCACCCCTCCACTTT.